These T cell receptor beta chains were read from a single sample in a study of blood T cell repertoires in COVID-19. Sequencing used immunoSEQ multiplex PCR; TCRdb keeps in-frame clones, though not all of them. Of approximately 300,000 clones listed, 84% are singletons. Sequenced: peripheral blood. These receptors all stem from a person aged 65-85 years with COVID-19, enrolled during active disease. The CDR3 runs from the conserved cysteine through the conserved F or W. The D gene is left open where the match is weak. Some rows mark clone size as missing; the rest say once, few, many or name a class of expanded clone.

CASSLGSGTGPATEAFF,TGTGCCAGCAGCTTAGGAAGCGGGACAGGACCCGCCACTGAAGCTTTCTTT,TRBD1,few,17,TRBJ1-1,TRBV7-6
CASSLGPSGTGFEQYF,TGCGCCAGCAGCTTGGGTCCGTCGGGGACAGGGTTCGAGCAGTACTTC,TRBD1,.,16,TRBJ2-7,TRBV5-1
CASSLRGLADTHSYNEQFF,TGTGCCAGCAGCTTACGGGGACTAGCGGACACTCACTCCTACAATGAGCAGTTCTTC,TRBD2,many,19,TRBJ2-1,TRBV7-3
CASSLRTGVANTEAFF,TGTGCCAGCAGCTTACGCACAGGGGTGGCGAACACTGAAGCTTTCTTT,TRBD1,.,16,TRBJ1-1,TRBV7-9
CASSEESGRPLEQYF,TGTGCCAGCAGTGAAGAGAGCGGGAGGCCCCTCGAGCAGTACTTC,TRBD2,few,15,TRBJ2-7,TRBV6-1
CASSQDTGNRASPQHF,TGCGCCAGCAGCCAAGATACCGGGAACAGGGCATCGCCCCAGCATTTT,.,few,16,TRBJ1-5,TRBV4-1
CAWDREINTIYF,TGTGCCTGGGACAGGGAAATAAACACCATATATTTT,TRBD1,few,12,TRBJ1-3,TRBV30
CASRGVRNSPLHF,TGTGCCAGCAGGGGAGTGCGTAATTCACCCCTCCACTTT,.,.,13,TRBJ1-6,TRBV6-5
CASRKGLAGGPSYNEQFF,TGTGCCAGCAGGAAGGGACTAGCGGGAGGGCCCTCGTACAATGAGCAGTTCTTC,TRBD2,.,18,TRBJ2-1,TRBV3-1/TRBV3-2
CASSDLGQGGEKLFF,TGCGCCAGCAGTGATTTGGGACAGGGGGGAGAAAAACTGTTTTTT,TRBD1,.,15,TRBJ1-4,TRBV10-1
CASRIALAGTYNEQFF,TGTGCCAGCAGAATTGCCCTAGCGGGTACCTACAATGAGCAGTTCTTC,TRBD2,.,16,TRBJ2-1,TRBV28
CASTESGASYNEQFF,TGTGCCAGCACCGAAAGCGGGGCCTCCTACAATGAGCAGTTCTTC,TRBD2,few,15,TRBJ2-1,TRBV6-5
CASIYAGAFTGYTF,TGTGCCAGCATTTATGCAGGGGCATTTACGGGCTACACCTTC,.,.,14,TRBJ1-2,TRBV6-5
CASSHERPSTDTQYF,TGTGCCAGCAGCCACGAGCGACCTAGCACAGATACGCAGTATTTT,.,.,15,TRBJ2-3,TRBV5-4
CASSYGGTGDQPQHF,TGTGCCAGCAGTTACGGTGGGACAGGCGATCAGCCCCAGCATTTT,TRBD1,.,15,TRBJ1-5,TRBV6-5
CASSLVWTSGTNEQFF,TGTGCCAGCAGCTTAGTGTGGACTAGCGGGACCAATGAGCAGTTCTTC,TRBD2,.,16,TRBJ2-1,TRBV7-2
CASSQGPSPGGDSYEQYF,TGCGCCAGCAGCCAAGGCCCCTCCCCCGGCGGTGACTCCTACGAGCAGTACTTC,.,.,18,TRBJ2-7,TRBV4-1
CASSPQTGGWSPLHF,TGTGCCAGCAGTCCCCAGACAGGGGGCTGGTCACCCCTCCACTTT,TRBD1,.,15,TRBJ1-6,TRBV27
CASRGGRINQPQHF,TGTGCCAGCAGGGGAGGACGGATCAATCAGCCCCAGCATTTT,.,once,14,TRBJ1-5,TRBV28
CASRATLTGNYGYTF,TGTGCCAGCAGAGCCACCCTAACAGGGAACTATGGCTACACCTTC,.,few,15,TRBJ1-2,TRBV28
CASSVKLNEQYF,TGTGCCAGCAGCGTAAAGCTCAACGAGCAGTACTTC,.,.,12,TRBJ2-7,TRBV7-2
CASSLRGTDTQYF,TGTGCCAGCAGCCTCAGAGGTACAGATACGCAGTATTTT,.,.,13,TRBJ2-3,TRBV13
CATSRDPIGQGFGYGYTF,TGTGCCACCAGCAGAGACCCGATAGGACAGGGGTTCGGCTATGGCTACACCTTC,TRBD1,.,18,TRBJ1-2,TRBV15
CASTIGGGLEAFF,TGTGCCAGCACCATAGGGGGGGGCTTGGAAGCTTTCTTT,.,.,13,TRBJ1-1,TRBV2
CAWRGIRGFSEQYF,TGTGCCTGGAGGGGCATCAGGGGGTTCTCCGAGCAGTACTTC,TRBD1,.,14,TRBJ2-7,TRBV30
CSVGTQTSGTSYNEQFF,TGCAGCGTCGGAACCCAGACTAGCGGAACCTCCTACAATGAGCAGTTCTTC,TRBD2,.,17,TRBJ2-1,TRBV29-1
CASSSSGGVNEQFF,TGTGCCAGTAGTAGTAGCGGGGGGGTAAATGAGCAGTTCTTC,TRBD2,.,14,TRBJ2-1,TRBV19
CASSFYPAPGEQYF,TGTGCCAGCAGCTTTTACCCGGCGCCGGGCGAGCAGTACTTC,.,.,14,TRBJ2-7,TRBV7-9
CASSFPDGTGGPMNTEAFF,TGCGCCAGCAGCTTCCCGGACGGGACAGGGGGCCCGATGAACACTGAAGCTTTCTTT,TRBD1,.,19,TRBJ1-1,TRBV5-1
CASSRDRAYGYTF,TGTGCCAGCAGCCGGGACAGGGCCTATGGCTACACCTTC,TRBD1,.,13,TRBJ1-2,TRBV5-4
CASSLLLSGLFEQYF,TGTGCCAGCAGTCTCTTGCTTAGCGGTCTATTCGAGCAGTACTTC,.,.,15,TRBJ2-7,TRBV28
CASSLRAGEAFF,TGTGCCAGCAGCCTCCGAGCCGGGGAAGCTTTCTTT,.,once,12,TRBJ1-1,TRBV11-2
CASSPGTETDTQYF,TGTGCCAGCTCGCCCGGGACAGAGACAGATACGCAGTATTTT,TRBD1,few,14,TRBJ2-3,TRBV18
CASSPGDRETQYF,TGTGCCAGCTCACCAGGGGACAGAGAGACCCAGTACTTC,TRBD1,.,13,TRBJ2-5,TRBV18
CASSPTAEVPTF,TGTGCCAGCAGCCCAACCGCGGAGGTTCCCACCTTC,.,.,12,TRBJ1-2,TRBV7-8
CSAYTGTEQYF,TGCAGTGCTTACACAGGGACCGAGCAGTACTTC,.,.,11,TRBJ2-7,TRBV20-1
CASSPLGSDTQYF,TGTGCCAGCTCACCACTCGGGTCGGATACGCAGTATTTT,.,.,13,TRBJ2-3,TRBV18
CASSQDLGNEQFF,TGTGCCAGCAGCCAAGATCTCGGGAATGAGCAGTTCTTC,.,.,13,TRBJ2-1,TRBV4-2
CASSLVQGSTDTQYF,TGTGCCAGCAGCCTGGTACAGGGTTCCACAGATACGCAGTATTTT,.,.,15,TRBJ2-3,TRBV5-4
CASSLDGQTSGQPQHF,TGCGCCAGCAGCTTGGATGGACAAACTTCGGGTCAGCCCCAGCATTTT,.,.,16,TRBJ1-5,TRBV5-1
CASSQDWGGRSKTQYF,TGTGCCAGCAGCCAAGATTGGGGGGGCAGGAGTAAGACCCAGTACTTC,.,.,16,TRBJ2-5,TRBV3-1/TRBV3-2
CASSTTSTRPTDTQYF,TGTGCCAGCAGCACGACTTCGACCCGACCCACAGATACGCAGTATTTT,.,.,16,TRBJ2-3,TRBV27
CASSRDPGGTEAFF,TGTGCCAGCAGCCGGGACCCCGGGGGCACTGAAGCTTTCTTT,.,.,14,TRBJ1-1,TRBV5-4
CASSQDRRGVEKLFF,TGCGCCAGCAGCCAAGATCGCAGGGGGGTTGAAAAACTGTTTTTT,TRBD1,.,15,TRBJ1-4,TRBV4-3
CASSTSGRRQPQHF,TGTGCCAGCAGCACATCAGGGCGTCGGCAGCCCCAGCATTTT,.,.,14,TRBJ1-5,TRBV21-1
CASSQAIRGSQNYYEQYF,TGTGCCAGCAGCCAAGCGATCCGGGGTAGTCAAAATTACTACGAGCAGTACTTC,.,.,18,TRBJ2-7,TRBV3-1/TRBV3-2
CASSSGSTSGNTIYF,TGTGCCAGCAGCAGCGGCAGCACCTCTGGAAACACCATATATTTT,.,.,15,TRBJ1-3,TRBV21-1
CATSQGQQETQYF,TGTGCCACCAGTCAGGGACAGCAAGAGACCCAGTACTTC,TRBD1,.,13,TRBJ2-5,TRBV24-1
CSARTGINEKLFF,TGCAGCGCGCGGACAGGGATTAATGAAAAACTGTTTTTT,TRBD1,.,13,TRBJ1-4,TRBV29-1
CASSLGTGVSGNTIYF,TGCGCCAGCAGCTTAGGGACAGGGGTCTCTGGAAACACCATATATTTT,TRBD1,.,16,TRBJ1-3,TRBV5-1
CASSLERGQAFF,TGTGCCAGCAGCTTAGAGAGGGGGCAGGCTTTCTTT,TRBD1,.,12,TRBJ1-1,TRBV7-9
CASSLGGGLLGNTIYF,TGTGCCAGCAGCTTAGGCGGGGGTCTGTTGGGAAACACCATATATTTT,.,.,16,TRBJ1-3,TRBV11-2
CASRTGLFTGELFF,TGTGCCAGTAGGACAGGGCTATTCACCGGGGAGCTGTTTTTT,TRBD1,many,14,TRBJ2-2,TRBV19
CASSPFLGEGTDTQYF,TGTGCCAGCAGCCCCTTTTTGGGCGAAGGCACAGATACGCAGTATTTT,.,.,16,TRBJ2-3,TRBV5-8
CASSLRWNGQPQHF,TGTGCCAGCAGCCTCAGATGGAACGGGCAGCCCCAGCATTTT,.,.,14,TRBJ1-5,TRBV3-1/TRBV3-2